This TCR beta chain was found in a study of STAT5B mutations in CD4+ large granular lymphocyte leukemia. General study findings and limits: Higher CD4+ than CD8+ T-LGLL clonality might reflect small sample size. CD4-sorted patient repertoires seemed more clonal than healthy CD4+ repertoires. Compared with healthy controls (2/35), patient top clones favored TRBV06 (8/27).

Measured with immunoSEQ multiplex PCR; TCRdb has only the in-frame clones, and not every one. Altogether under 35,000 clones are present, 71% being singletons, with the ten largest covering about 0.45%. The germline CDR1 and CDR2 sequences are SQVTM and ANQGSEA. The CDR3 length is 12 residues. The ends lost 6 bases at V and 2 bases at J; junction bases unmatched: 2. In the case of this clone: The antigen is undetermined.

Buffy coats from healthy blood donors served as controls. The TCR was taken from a human donor in good health. The chain joins TRBV29-1 to TRBJ2-7; 9 positions match TRBD1. Sequencing input: CD4+ T cells from blood buffy coats. This CDR3 is CSVGTGPYEQYF. The DNA for the CDR3 is TGCAGCGTAGGGACAGGGCCCTACGAGCAGTACTTC.